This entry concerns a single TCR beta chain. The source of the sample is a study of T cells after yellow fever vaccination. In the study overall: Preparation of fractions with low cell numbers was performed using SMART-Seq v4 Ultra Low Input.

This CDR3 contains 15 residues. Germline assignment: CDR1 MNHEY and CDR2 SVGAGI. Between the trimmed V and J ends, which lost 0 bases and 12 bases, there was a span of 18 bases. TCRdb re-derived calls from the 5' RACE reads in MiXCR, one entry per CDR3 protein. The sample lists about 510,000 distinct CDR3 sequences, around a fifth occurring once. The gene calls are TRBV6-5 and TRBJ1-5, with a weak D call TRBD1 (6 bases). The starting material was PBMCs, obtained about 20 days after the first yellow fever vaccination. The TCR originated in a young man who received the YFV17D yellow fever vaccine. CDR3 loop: CASSYSLEGGALQHF. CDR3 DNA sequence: TGTGCCAGCAGTTACTCCCTCGAGGGGGGCGCGCTCCAGCATTTT.